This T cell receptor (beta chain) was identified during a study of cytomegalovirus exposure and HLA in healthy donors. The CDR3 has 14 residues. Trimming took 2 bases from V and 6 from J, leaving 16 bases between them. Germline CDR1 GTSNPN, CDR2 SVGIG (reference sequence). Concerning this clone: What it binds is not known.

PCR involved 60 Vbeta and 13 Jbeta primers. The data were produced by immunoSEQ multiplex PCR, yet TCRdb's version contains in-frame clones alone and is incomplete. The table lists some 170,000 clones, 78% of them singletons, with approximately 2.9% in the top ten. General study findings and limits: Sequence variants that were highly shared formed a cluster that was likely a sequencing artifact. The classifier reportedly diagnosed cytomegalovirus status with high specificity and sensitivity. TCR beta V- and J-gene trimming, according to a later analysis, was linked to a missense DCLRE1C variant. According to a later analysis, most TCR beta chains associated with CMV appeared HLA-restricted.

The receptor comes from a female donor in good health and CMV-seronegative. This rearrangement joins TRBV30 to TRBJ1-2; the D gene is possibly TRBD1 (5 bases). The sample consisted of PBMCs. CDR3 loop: CAWSFLGAGNGYTF. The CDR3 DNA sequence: TGTGCCTGGAGTTTCCTAGGGGCAGGGAATGGCTACACCTTC.